What follows are 32 T cell receptor beta chains derived from one specimen sequenced in a study of OX40 agonist ivuxolimab in advanced cancers. Assay: immunoSEQ multiplex PCR; the TCRdb copy retains only in-frame clones and omits some. This sample has 90,000 to 100,000 clones, with 88% found just once. Material: CD4+ or CD8+ T cells sorted from blood, obtained in a trial of the OX40 agonist ivuxolimab. These receptors were obtained from an adult with an advanced solid tumor such as melanoma, head and neck, liver or kidney cancer.

This clone appeared once. The J gene is TRBJ2-3, the V gene TRBV2; TRBD2 matches 7 bases. Germline values: CDR1 SNHLY, CDR2 FYNNEI. The length of the CDR3 is 14 residues. V dropped 8 bases and J dropped 2; count of bases not matched to a gene: 7. CDR3 in amino acids: CASRASGVTDTQYF. In DNA form, the CDR3 reads TGTGCCAGCCGAGCCAGCGGGGTCACAGATACGCAGTATTTT.

The J gene is TRBJ1-1, the V gene TRBV5-1; 8 nucleotides line up with TRBD1. The J segment lost 4 bases and the V segment lost 2 bases, leaving 1 base of the junction unmatched. Germline loops: CDR1 SGHRS, CDR2 YFSETQ. This CDR3 region has 13 residues. For the CDR3, the DNA is TGCGCCAGCAGCTTCCAGGGGGCCACTGAAGCTTTCTTT. This codes for CASSFQGATEAFF. The full variable domain, its missing parts supplied by reference TRBV5-1 and TRBJ1-1, is KAGVTQTPRYLIKTRGQQVTLSCSPISGHRSVSWYQQTPGQGLQFLFEYFSETQRNKGNFPGRFSGRQFSNSRSEMNVSTLELGDSALYLCASSFQGATEAFFGQGTRLTVV.

A remark on this clone: Mismatch with germline at one junction end may stem from a read error. V is TRBV5-6 and J is TRBJ1-2; 8 bases are a match to TRBD1. Germline-derived CDR1 and CDR2 are SGHDT and YYEEEE. There are 13 residues in the CDR3. CDR3 in DNA: TGTGCCAGCACCTTGACCGGGACAGGCGGCTACACCTTC. Its protein is CASTLTGTGGYTF.

CDR3 sequence reads: CASSIGRRTGNQPQHF. Here the CDR3 DNA reads TGTGCCAGTAGTATAGGTCGTAGGACAGGAAATCAGCCCCAGCATTTT. The chain links TRBV19 to TRBJ1-5, with 7 bases lining up with TRBD1. V lost 1 base, J lost 4 bases, and 7 bases stayed unmatched. This CDR3 spans 16 amino acids. The germline V gene encodes CDR1 LNHDA and CDR2 SQIVND (reference sequence). Combining the CDR3 with reference TRBV19 and TRBJ1-5 gives the whole variable domain DGGITQSPKYLFRKEGQNVTLSCEQNLNHDAMYWYRQDPGQGLRLIYYSQIVNDFQKGDIAEGYSVSREKKESFPLTVTSAQKNPTAFYLCASSIGRRTGNQPQHFGDGTRLSIL.

The genes are TRBV28 and TRBJ2-1; D is undetermined. The germline gives CDR1 MDHEN, CDR2 SYDVKM. The CDR3 loop spans 14 amino acids. V was trimmed by 7 bases and J by 0 bases, leaving 10 bases between them. The CDR3 sequence is CASNVESSYNEQFF. CDR3 coding DNA: TGTGCCAGCAATGTTGAGAGCTCCTACAATGAGCAGTTCTTC.

In this sample, this clone turned up a few times. The chain employs TRBV7-9 and TRBJ1-1, with D perhaps TRBD1 (5 bases). The CDR3 runs 16 residues. V was shortened by 1 base and J by 1 base, with 13 bases between the two germline ends. CDR1 is SEHNR, CDR2 FQNEAQ, per germline (reference sequence). This chain's CDR3 is CASSLGGVRPNTEAFF. The CDR3 bases are TGTGCCAGCAGCTTAGGAGGGGTAAGGCCGAACACTGAAGCTTTCTTT.

The V and J genes are TRBV27 and TRBJ1-5, with D maybe TRBD1 (5 bases). The germline CDR1 and CDR2 sequences are MNHEY and SMNVEV (reference sequence). The CDR3 is 13 amino acids. Trimming left V 8 bases short and J 3 bases short, with 11 bases between. Written as DNA, the CDR3 is TGTGCCAGCGGGGCAGGGTACAATCAGCCCCAGCATTTT. The encoded protein is CASGAGYNQPQHF.

V is TRBV5-5 and J is TRBJ2-7, with no clear D. The CDR3 spans 16 residues. Between the trimmed V and J ends, which lost 1 base and 1 base, there was a span of 15 bases. In germline, CDR1 is SGHKS, CDR2 YYEKEE (reference sequence). CDR3 nucleotide sequence: TGTGCCAGCAGCTTGTCCCTAACGGGTCCGTCCTACGAGCAGTACGTC. Translation gives CASSLSLTGPSYEQYV.

This chain joins TRBV28 and TRBJ1-4; D not certain. V was pared by 4 bases and J by 4 bases, with 13 bases between. Germline-derived CDR1 and CDR2 are MDHEN and SYDVKM. This CDR3 has 15 residues. The CDR3 here is CASSSFSPVNEKLFF. CDR3 DNA: TGTGCCAGCAGTTCATTCTCCCCGGTTAATGAAAAACTGTTTTTT.

This chain connects TRBV5-1 to TRBJ2-1; 8 nucleotides align to TRBD2. The CDR3 sequence is 14 residues long. Trimming took 1 base from V and 4 from J; bases not matched to a gene: 1. In germline, CDR1 is SGHRS, CDR2 YFSETQ. CDR3 DNA: TGCGCCAGCAGCTTGAGCGGGGGATACAATGAGCAGTTCTTC. Translating it yields CASSLSGGYNEQFF.

The V and J genes are TRBV7-6 and TRBJ2-6, with D hard to call. Trimming took 5 bases from V and 0 from J, leaving 11 bases between them. The CDR3 covers 16 residues. From germline, CDR1 is SGHVS and CDR2 FNYEAQ. CDR3: CASSPRPNSGANVLTF. In nucleotides, the CDR3 is TGTGCCAGCAGCCCCCGACCAAACTCTGGGGCCAACGTCCTGACTTTC.

V gene TRBV4-1 combines with J gene TRBJ2-6; 8 bases match TRBD1. Germline-derived CDR1 and CDR2 are MGHRA and YSYEKL. The CDR3 covers 17 residues. Losses at the gene ends were 1 base for V and 0 bases for J; bases not matched to a gene: 2. CDR3 nucleotides: TGCGCCAGCAGCCAAGGGACAGGGAACTCTGGGGCCAACGTCCTGACTTTC. Protein: CASSQGTGNSGANVLTF.

J is TRBJ1-6 and V is TRBV6-6, with 9 positions matching TRBD1. The CDR3 is 15 residues long. Germline V gene lookup returns CDR1 MNHNY and CDR2 SVGAGI (reference sequence). V lost 0 bases to trimming and J lost 10 bases; unmatched junction nucleotides: 4. This CDR3 is CASSYSGQGRSPLHF. For the CDR3, the DNA is TGTGCCAGCAGTTACTCCGGACAGGGGCGGTCACCCCTCCACTTT.

The rearrangement joins TRBV5-1 to TRBJ1-6; TRBD1 is a possible D gene (5 bases). The V gene lost 2 bases and the J gene lost 5 bases, with 8 bases spanning the gap. The CDR3 has 14 amino acids. In germline, CDR1 is SGHRS, CDR2 YFSETQ. CDR3 coding DNA: TGCGCCAGCAGCTTTCAGGGAAATAATTCACCCCTCCACTTT. The encoded protein is CASSFQGNNSPLHF.

This rearrangement joins TRBV19 to TRBJ2-2; D perhaps matches TRBD2 (6 bases). V lost 6 bases, J lost 3 bases, and 14 bases lay in between. CDR1 and CDR2 from the germline V gene are LNHDA and SQIVND (reference sequence). CDR3 size: 15 residues. The CDR3 loop reads CASRAGWGDTGELFF. CDR3 sequence (DNA): TGTGCCAGTAGGGCTGGCTGGGGGGACACCGGGGAGCTGTTTTTT.

This clone was counted once. The chain is built from TRBV28 and TRBJ2-1; 12 nucleotides match TRBD2. The CDR3 totals 15 residues. In germline, CDR1 is MDHEN, CDR2 SYDVKM. V lost 5 bases and J lost 4; bases outside the gene matches: 3. CDR3 sequence: CASSTTSGSYNEQFF. The CDR3 DNA sequence: TGTGCCAGCAGTACGACTAGCGGGAGTTACAATGAGCAGTTCTTC.

This sequence joins TRBV25-1 and TRBJ1-1; a weak D match, TRBD1 (5 bases). V gave up 4 bases and J gave up 3 bases, with 15 bases separating them. The CDR3 runs 15 residues. CDR1 is MGHDK and CDR2 is SYGVNS in the germline V gene. CDR3 sequence reads: CASSGSGAQYTEAFF. Here the CDR3 DNA reads TGTGCCAGCAGTGGCTCCGGGGCCCAGTACACTGAAGCTTTCTTT.

The chain recombines TRBV6-6 with TRBJ1-2; TRBD1 agrees at 7 bases. This CDR3 region has 14 residues. Germline V gene lookup returns CDR1 MNHNY and CDR2 SVGAGI (reference sequence). The J segment lost 2 bases and the V segment lost 3 bases, leaving 3 bases of the junction unmatched. The CDR3 DNA follows: TGTGCCAGCAGTTATCAGACAGGGAACTATGGCTACACCTTC. Residues: CASSYQTGNYGYTF.

This clone showed up just a few times. This chain joins TRBV19 and TRBJ2-6; D gene ambiguous. With 10 bases removed from V and 0 bases from J, the gap between germline ends came to 10 bases. CDR1 and CDR2 from the germline V gene are LNHDA and SQIVND (reference sequence). The CDR3 loop spans 14 amino acids. CDR3 region: CATLRSSGANVLTF. The CDR3 DNA is TGTGCCACCCTAAGGTCCTCTGGGGCCAACGTCCTGACTTTC.

The CDR3 DNA reads TGTGCCAGCACTTCAGGGGGGGAAGGAACTGAAGCTTTCTTT. The encoded protein is CASTSGGEGTEAFF. The chain recombines TRBV28 with TRBJ1-1, with 7 bases aligning to TRBD1. This CDR3 comprises 14 residues. The germline V gene has CDR1 MDHEN and CDR2 SYDVKM. Germline trimming cut 7 bases from V and 5 bases from J; bases unmatched to any gene: 10.

J is TRBJ2-1 and V is TRBV27, with D perhaps TRBD1 or TRBD2 (5 bases each). The germline V gene has CDR1 MNHEY and CDR2 SMNVEV (reference sequence). This CDR3 has 15 amino acids. Trimming stripped 2 bases from V and 1 base from J, with 9 bases between. The DNA for the CDR3 is TGTGCCAGCAGTTTAGAGGGACCTTCCTACAATGAGCAGTTCTTC. It translates to CASSLEGPSYNEQFF.

The V call is TRBV7-2, the J call TRBJ2-7; TRBD1 matches at 8 bases. Per germline, CDR1 SGHTA and CDR2 FQGNSA. The V segment lost 5 bases and the J segment 1 base; nucleotides outside the gene matches: 7. The CDR3 is 15 residues long. CDR3 DNA: TGTGCCAGCAGCGTAACCGGGACAGGATCCTACGAGCAGTACGTC. Protein product: CASSVTGTGSYEQYV.

The gene calls are TRBV7-8 and TRBJ1-5, with D possibly matching TRBD1 (5 bases). V was clipped by 5 bases and J by 4 bases, with 21 bases between them. The CDR3 consists of 17 residues. The germline V gene has CDR1 SGHVS and CDR2 FQNEAQ. The CDR3 region is CASSRRAGSVKNQPQHF. CDR3 nucleotides: TGTGCCAGCAGCCGCCGGGCAGGGTCCGTTAAAAATCAGCCCCAGCATTTT.

The rearrangement uses TRBV7-2 and TRBJ2-3; 7 nucleotides line up with TRBD2. This CDR3 has 15 amino acids. Germline CDR1 reads SGHTA; CDR2 reads FQGNSA. V lost 1 base and J lost 7; bases outside the gene matches: 8. CDR3 DNA sequence: TGTGCCAGCAGCTTAGGGCGGGGGAATGGGAATACGCAGTATTTT. Encoded protein: CASSLGRGNGNTQYF.

V is TRBV27 and J is TRBJ1-1; D is possibly TRBD1 (5 bases). The CDR3 is made up of 14 amino acids. V shed 5 bases and J shed 6 bases, with 16 bases lying between them. Germline V gene lookup returns CDR1 MNHEY and CDR2 SMNVEV (reference sequence). Written as DNA, the CDR3 is TGTGCCAGCAGTCCGGGGGGGGGTGTCCCTGAAGCTTTCTTT. It codes for CASSPGGGVPEAFF.

The rearrangement uses TRBV6-5 and TRBJ1-2, with unresolved D. CDR3 size: 12 residues. Between the trimmed V and J ends, which lost 8 bases and 13 bases, there was a span of 20 bases. Germline assignment: CDR1 MNHEY and CDR2 SVGAGI. The CDR3 region is CASANGPGALTF. Written as DNA, the CDR3 is TGTGCCAGCGCGAACGGACCCGGTGCGCTCACCTTC.

The V call is TRBV7-9, the J call TRBJ2-4, with 7 bases matching TRBD1. This CDR3 has 14 amino acids. CDR1 SEHNR and CDR2 FQNEAQ come from the germline V gene (reference sequence). Trimming removed 5 bases from V and 6 bases from J; junction bases left unmatched: 7. CDR3 region: CASSTGAAGNIQYF. CDR3 bases: TGTGCCAGCAGCACAGGGGCGGCTGGAAACATTCAGTACTTC.

V is TRBV7-2 and J is TRBJ2-5, with 8 bases fitting TRBD2. Germline CDR1 is SGHTA and CDR2 is FQGNSA. Trimming removed 1 base from V and 5 bases from J; junction bases left unmatched: 6. CDR3 size: 15 residues. The CDR3 nucleotides are TGTGCCAGCAGCTTAGGGGCGGGAGGATTTGAGACCCAGTACTTC. Translating gives CASSLGAGGFETQYF. The full variable domain, rest sourced from reference TRBV7-2 and TRBJ2-5, is GAGVSQSPSNKVTEKGKDVELRCDPISGHTALYWYRQSLGQGLEFLIYFQGNSAPDKSGLPSDRFSAERTGGSVSTLTIQRTQQEDSAVYLCASSLGAGGFETQYFGPGTRLLVL.

The rearrangement links TRBV11-2 to TRBJ2-1, with 10 bases that match TRBD2. Germline V gives CDR1 SGHAT, CDR2 FQNNGV. The ends lost 1 base at V and 8 bases at J; junction bases unmatched: 2. There are 14 residues in the CDR3. The CDR3 DNA follows: TGTGCCAGCAGCTTAGGACTAGCGGGTCATGAGCAGTTCTTC. Translated: CASSLGLAGHEQFF.

The chain has TRBV19 and TRBJ1-6; D gene unclear. V lost 9 bases, J lost 6 bases, and 18 bases lay in between. Germline V gene sequence: CDR1 LNHDA, CDR2 SQIVND (reference sequence). This CDR3 region has 15 residues. The CDR3 reads CASHPVTPTNSPLHF. The CDR3 DNA reads as TGTGCCAGCCACCCGGTCACACCTACTAATTCACCCCTCCACTTT.

The DNA of the CDR3 is TGTGCCAGCAGCAAATGGCTGGGGTTCAACGGCAATCAGCCCCAGCATTTT. Translating gives CASSKWLGFNGNQPQHF. This chain joins TRBV21-1 and TRBJ1-5. TRBV21-1 is flagged as a pseudogene. The CDR3 contains 17 residues.

J is TRBJ1-2 and V is TRBV11-3; TRBD1 is a possible D gene (5 bases). With 3 bases removed from V and 13 bases from J, the gap between germline ends came to 15 bases. The CDR3 totals 12 residues. The germline CDR1 and CDR2 sequences are SGHNT and YENEEA. CDR3 in DNA: TGTGCCAGCAGCTTGGAAGGGGAACCCCCCACCTTC. This codes for CASSLEGEPPTF.